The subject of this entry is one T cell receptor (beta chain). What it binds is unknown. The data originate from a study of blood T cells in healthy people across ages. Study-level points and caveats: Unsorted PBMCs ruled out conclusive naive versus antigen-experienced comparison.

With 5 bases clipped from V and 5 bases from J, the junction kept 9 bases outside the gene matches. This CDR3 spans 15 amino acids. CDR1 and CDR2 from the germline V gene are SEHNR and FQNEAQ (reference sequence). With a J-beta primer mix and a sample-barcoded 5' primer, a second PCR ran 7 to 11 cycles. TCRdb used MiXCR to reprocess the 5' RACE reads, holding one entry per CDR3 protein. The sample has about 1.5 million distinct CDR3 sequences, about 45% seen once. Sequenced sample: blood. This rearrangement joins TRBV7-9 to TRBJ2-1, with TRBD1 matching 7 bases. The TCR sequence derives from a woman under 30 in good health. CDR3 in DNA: TGTGCCAGCAGCCATCAGGGGGTTGGAAACAATGAGCAGTTCTTC. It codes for CASSHQGVGNNEQFF.